This record concerns one T cell receptor (beta chain) sequence. These data originate in a study of control samples from healthy donors and cancer patients. TCRdb's table, derived via immunoSEQ multiplex PCR, lists solely in-frame clones and lacks some. In the table there are 200,000 or so clones, roughly nine tenths of which are singletons. This CDR3 is built from 10 residues. The germline V gene has CDR1 SQVTM and CDR2 ANQGSEA. Sequenced: blood. The clonotype originates from a man aged 25 to 45 in good health. The V and J genes are TRBV29-1 and TRBJ2-5; 7 bases are a match to TRBD2. The CDR3 nucleotides read TGCGGGGGAGGGCAAGAGACCCAGTACTTC. This gives the protein CGGGQETQYF.